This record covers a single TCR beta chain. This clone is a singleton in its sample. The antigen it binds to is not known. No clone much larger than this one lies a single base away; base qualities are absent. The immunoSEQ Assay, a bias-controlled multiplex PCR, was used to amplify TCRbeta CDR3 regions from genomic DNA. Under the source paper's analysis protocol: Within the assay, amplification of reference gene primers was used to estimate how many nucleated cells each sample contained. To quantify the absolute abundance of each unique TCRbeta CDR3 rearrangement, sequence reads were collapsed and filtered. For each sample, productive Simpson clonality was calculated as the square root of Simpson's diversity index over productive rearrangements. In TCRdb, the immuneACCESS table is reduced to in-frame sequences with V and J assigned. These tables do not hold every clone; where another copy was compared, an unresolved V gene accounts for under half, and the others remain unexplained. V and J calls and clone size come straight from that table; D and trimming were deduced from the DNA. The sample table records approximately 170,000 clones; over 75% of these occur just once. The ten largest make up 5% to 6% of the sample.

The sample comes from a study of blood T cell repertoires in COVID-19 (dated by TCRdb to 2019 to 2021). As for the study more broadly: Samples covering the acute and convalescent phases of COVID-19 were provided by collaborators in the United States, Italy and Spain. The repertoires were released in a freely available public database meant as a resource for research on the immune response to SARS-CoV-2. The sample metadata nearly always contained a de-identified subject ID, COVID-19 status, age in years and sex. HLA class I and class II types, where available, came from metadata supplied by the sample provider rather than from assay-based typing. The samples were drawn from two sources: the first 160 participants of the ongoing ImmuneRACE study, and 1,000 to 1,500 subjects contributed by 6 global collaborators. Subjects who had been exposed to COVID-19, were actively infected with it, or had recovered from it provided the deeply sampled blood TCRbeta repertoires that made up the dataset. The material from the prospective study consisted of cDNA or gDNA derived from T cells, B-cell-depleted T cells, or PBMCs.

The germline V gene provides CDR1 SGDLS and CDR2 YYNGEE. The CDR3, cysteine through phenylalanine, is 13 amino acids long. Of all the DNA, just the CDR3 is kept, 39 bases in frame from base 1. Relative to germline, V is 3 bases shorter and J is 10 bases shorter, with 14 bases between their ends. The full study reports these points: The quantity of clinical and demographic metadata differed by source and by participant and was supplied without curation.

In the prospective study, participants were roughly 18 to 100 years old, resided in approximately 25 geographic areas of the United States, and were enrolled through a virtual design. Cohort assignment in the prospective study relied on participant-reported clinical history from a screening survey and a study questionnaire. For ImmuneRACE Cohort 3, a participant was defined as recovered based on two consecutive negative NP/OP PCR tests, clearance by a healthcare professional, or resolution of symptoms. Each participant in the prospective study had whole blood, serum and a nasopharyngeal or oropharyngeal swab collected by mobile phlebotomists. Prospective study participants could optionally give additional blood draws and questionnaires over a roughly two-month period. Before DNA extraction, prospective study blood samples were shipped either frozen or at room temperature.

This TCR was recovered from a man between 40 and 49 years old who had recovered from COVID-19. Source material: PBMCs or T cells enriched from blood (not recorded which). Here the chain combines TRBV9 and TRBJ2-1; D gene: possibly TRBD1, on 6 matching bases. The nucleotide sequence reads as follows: TGTGCCAGCAGCGGAACCGGACAGAGCGAGCAGTTCTTC. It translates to CASSGTGQSEQFF. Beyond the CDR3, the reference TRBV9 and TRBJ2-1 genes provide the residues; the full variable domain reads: DSGVTQTPKHLITATGQRVTLRCSPRSGDLSVYWYQQSLDQGLQFLIQYYNGEERAKGNILERFSAQQFPDLHSELNLSSLELGDSALYFCASSGTGQSEQFFGPGTRLTVL.